These T cell receptor beta chains were read from a single sample in a study of cytomegalovirus exposure and HLA in healthy donors. TCRdb's table, derived via immunoSEQ multiplex PCR, lists solely in-frame clones and lacks some. The data show some 150,000 clones, with 75% to 85% seen just once and under 2% held by the top ten. Sequenced material: PBMCs. The receptors derive from a female donor in good health and CMV-seropositive. CDR3s include the opening cysteine and the closing phenylalanine or tryptophan. The D gene is left open where the match is weak. Not every row has a clone size; where given, it reads once, few, many or a size class.

CDR3	DNA	V	size	D	J
CASTAITSGVADTQYF	TGCGCCAGCACCGCGATCACTAGCGGGGTCGCAGATACGCAGTATTTT	TRBV5-1	few	TRBD2	TRBJ2-3
CASRSWGQGDTEAFF	TGCGCCAGCAGGTCGTGGGGACAGGGAGACACTGAAGCTTTCTTT	TRBV5-1	NA	TRBD1	TRBJ1-1
CASSPPSGIRQETQYF	TGTGCCAGCTCACCTCCCAGCGGGATTCGCCAAGAGACCCAGTACTTC	TRBV18	NA	TRBD2	TRBJ2-5
CASSAALAVPYEQYF	TGTGCCAGCAGTGCTGCGCTAGCGGTGCCCTACGAGCAGTACTTC	TRBV6-1	NA	TRBD2	TRBJ2-7
CASSLRQGGTETQYF	TGTGCCAGCAGCTTGAGACAGGGAGGCACAGAGACCCAGTACTTC	TRBV7-9	NA	NA	TRBJ2-5
CASSLSNYYNEQFF	TGTGCCAGCAGCTTATCAAACTACTACAATGAGCAGTTCTTC	TRBV11-2	NA	NA	TRBJ2-1
CASSLTGGYGYTF	TGTGCCAGCAGCTTAACCGGGGGCTATGGCTACACCTTC	TRBV9	NA	NA	TRBJ1-2
CASRAGTHYGYTF	TGTGCCAGTAGGGCCGGGACACACTATGGCTACACCTTC	TRBV19	few	NA	TRBJ1-2
CASSLGTESGYTF	TGTGCCAGCAGTCTCGGGACAGAGAGTGGCTACACCTTC	TRBV2	NA	TRBD1	TRBJ1-2
CASSSKAGFTDTQYF	TGTGCCAGCAGCTCAAAAGCGGGTTTCACAGATACGCAGTATTTT	TRBV11-2	few	NA	TRBJ2-3
CASSQQQGTNTEAFF	TGCGCCAGCAGCCAACAACAGGGTACGAACACTGAAGCTTTCTTT	TRBV5-1	NA	NA	TRBJ1-1